This is a list of T cell receptor beta chains from one sample in a study of T-cell memory formation after mild COVID-19. TCRdb reanalysed the 5' RACE reads using MiXCR and keeps one entry per CDR3 protein. The table records fewer than 650,000 distinct CDR3 sequences, 15% to 20% of them present only once. Sequenced input: PBMCs or a T cell subset sorted from them (not recorded which). The source is an adult woman who had mild COVID-19 (a few samples of this study predate the infection). Cell type and time point are not known. Each CDR3 is given with its conserved first and last residue. Each record gives: V gene, J gene, D gene, clone size, CDR3 protein, CDR3 DNA. A D gene is named only where the DNA matches it firmly. Expanded clones get a size class; other rows say once, few or many, or leave the size out.

V gene: TRBV18; J gene: TRBJ2-5; D gene: .; clone size: few; CDR3 protein: CASSPGTENKETQYF; CDR3 DNA: TGTGCCAGCTCACCAGGCACGGAAAACAAAGAGACCCAGTACTTC
V gene: TRBV6-5; J gene: TRBJ2-2; D gene: .; clone size: .; CDR3 protein: CASSYYSGTGELFF; CDR3 DNA: TGTGCCAGCAGTTATTATAGCGGCACCGGGGAGCTGTTTTTT
V gene: TRBV7-2; J gene: TRBJ2-7; D gene: TRBD2; clone size: few; CDR3 protein: CASRRSGTSSYEQYF; CDR3 DNA: TGTGCCAGCCGACGTAGCGGGACGAGCTCCTACGAGCAGTACTTC
V gene: TRBV29-1; J gene: TRBJ2-7; D gene: TRBD1; clone size: .; CDR3 protein: CSVEETGYYEQYF; CDR3 DNA: TGCAGCGTTGAGGAGACAGGGTACTACGAGCAGTACTTC
V gene: TRBV7-2; J gene: TRBJ2-2; D gene: TRBD2; clone size: .; CDR3 protein: CASSYFVAGSTGELFF; CDR3 DNA: TGTGCCAGCAGCTACTTCGTAGCGGGAAGCACCGGGGAGCTGTTTTTT
V gene: TRBV5-5; J gene: TRBJ2-1; D gene: TRBD2; clone size: few; CDR3 protein: CASSGGGNSYNEQFF; CDR3 DNA: TGTGCCAGCAGCGGGGGGGGTAACTCCTACAATGAGCAGTTCTTC
V gene: TRBV5-6; J gene: TRBJ1-2; D gene: TRBD1; clone size: .; CDR3 protein: CASRSGGTGESYGYTF; CDR3 DNA: TGTGCCAGCAGATCGGGCGGGACAGGGGAGTCCTATGGCTACACCTTC
V gene: TRBV5-6; J gene: TRBJ1-1; D gene: .; clone size: .; CDR3 protein: CASSPGDGNTEAFF; CDR3 DNA: TGTGCCAGCAGCCCAGGGGATGGTAACACTGAAGCTTTCTTT
V gene: TRBV9; J gene: TRBJ1-2; D gene: .; clone size: few; CDR3 protein: CASSVFGADGYTF; CDR3 DNA: TGTGCCAGCAGCGTATTCGGCGCAGACGGCTACACCTTC
V gene: TRBV3-1; J gene: TRBJ2-1; D gene: .; clone size: .; CDR3 protein: CASSQDGGLPYNEQFF; CDR3 DNA: TGTGCCAGCAGCCAAGATGGGGGTCTCCCTTACAATGAGCAGTTCTTC
V gene: TRBV12-3/TRBV12-4; J gene: TRBJ2-5; D gene: .; clone size: .; CDR3 protein: CASQAPTRGMKTQYF; CDR3 DNA: TGTGCCAGCCAGGCCCCAACTAGGGGTATGAAGACCCAGTACTTC
V gene: TRBV29-1; J gene: TRBJ2-7; D gene: TRBD2; clone size: .; CDR3 protein: CTVRLAGALEQYF; CDR3 DNA: TGCACCGTAAGACTAGCGGGGGCTCTCGAGCAGTACTTC
V gene: TRBV9; J gene: TRBJ2-1; D gene: .; clone size: few; CDR3 protein: CASTPGGVAYNEQFF; CDR3 DNA: TGTGCCAGCACCCCGGGTGGGGTGGCCTACAATGAGCAGTTCTTC
V gene: TRBV29-1; J gene: TRBJ1-4; D gene: .; clone size: few; CDR3 protein: CSVGGGREKLFF; CDR3 DNA: TGCAGCGTTGGGGGGGGGAGAGAAAAACTGTTTTTT
V gene: TRBV6-6; J gene: TRBJ1-4; D gene: .; clone size: few; CDR3 protein: CAISPRRGAYEKLFF; CDR3 DNA: TGTGCCATCTCCCCACGTAGAGGAGCTTACGAAAAACTGTTTTTT